Below are 29 T cell receptor beta chains sequenced from a single sample in a study of shared clonotypes between healthy human individuals. Sequenced by immunoSEQ multiplex PCR; TCRdb stores in-frame clones only, minus some. The sample consists of about 2,100,000 clones, roughly 91% of them appearing once. CD45RO-negative, CCR7-selected cells formed the naive CD8 fraction, which excluded terminally differentiated effector memory CD45RA+ cells. The sequencing sample was made of naive CD8+ T cells from PBMCs. Receptors were obtained from a man younger than 35 in good health. Some clones in this sample may be carry-over from other donors' samples.

V is TRBV13 and J is TRBJ1-2, with 11 bases lining up with TRBD1. V was clipped by 4 bases and J by 7 bases; unmatched bases: 8. Germline loops: CDR1 PRHDT, CDR2 FYEKMQ (reference sequence). The CDR3 runs to 15 residues. The CDR3 reads CASSSPGQGVAGYTF. The CDR3 nucleotides read TGTGCCAGCAGCTCTCCGGGACAGGGGGTGGCTGGCTACACCTTC.

The chain has TRBV6-1 and TRBJ2-1; 9 nucleotides match TRBD1. In germline, CDR1 is MNHNS, CDR2 SASEGT. CDR3 length: 14 amino acids. V lost 2 bases and J lost 8; bases outside the gene matches: 4. CDR3: CASSEWTGDHEQFF. The CDR3 DNA follows: TGTGCCAGCAGTGAATGGACAGGGGATCATGAGCAGTTCTTC.

The chain carries TRBV7-9 and TRBJ1-2, with 7 bases aligning to TRBD1. Germline CDR1 is SEHNR and CDR2 is FQNEAQ (reference sequence). The CDR3 sequence is 18 residues long. With V trimmed by 4 bases and J by 3 bases, 17 bases remained unmatched. The CDR3 nucleotides read TGTGCCAGCAGCTCCTCTAGGGGGCGTTCCCTTTCGGACTATGGCTACACCTTC. It specifies CASSSSRGRSLSDYGYTF.

The chain combines TRBV15 with TRBJ2-5; the D call may be TRBD1 or TRBD2 (5 bases each). The CDR3 has 16 amino acids. The V and J ends lost 1 base and 0 bases respectively, with 12 bases between them. Germline values: CDR1 LNHNV, CDR2 YYDKDF (reference sequence). This CDR3 is CATSRVEAGYQETQYF. The CDR3 nucleotides are TGTGCCACCAGCAGAGTGGAGGCAGGGTACCAAGAGACCCAGTACTTC.

The rearrangement joins TRBV10-1 to TRBJ2-3, with D possibly TRBD2 on 5 matching bases. Trimming left V 2 bases short and J 8 bases short, with 8 bases between. The CDR3 consists of 12 residues. Germline V gene sequence: CDR1 WNHNN, CDR2 SYGVQD (reference sequence). In DNA form, the CDR3 reads TGCGCCAGCAGTGAGGGGCTAGCTACGCAGTATTTT. This translates into CASSEGLATQYF.

The chain is built from TRBV27 and TRBJ2-3; D perhaps matches TRBD1 (6 bases). V was pared by 5 bases and J by 2 bases, with 17 bases between. Germline CDR1 is MNHEY and CDR2 is SMNVEV (reference sequence). The CDR3 loop spans 16 amino acids. This CDR3 reads CASSLDSALYTDTQYF. CDR3 nucleotide sequence: TGTGCCAGCAGTCTGGACAGCGCTCTATACACAGATACGCAGTATTTT.

The chain links TRBV27 to TRBJ1-5; TRBD1 matches 10 bases. Germline V gives CDR1 MNHEY, CDR2 SMNVEV (reference sequence). Trimming removed 6 bases from V and 6 bases from J; junction bases left unmatched: 8. The CDR3 runs to 15 residues. The CDR3 here is CASSQGTGAIQPQHF. The CDR3 DNA reads TGTGCCAGCAGCCAGGGGACAGGGGCCATTCAGCCCCAGCATTTT.

This sequence joins TRBV27 and TRBJ1-1, with no clear D. CDR3 size: 15 residues. The V gene's germline CDR1 is MNHEY and CDR2 SMNVEV (reference sequence). Trimming stripped 2 bases from V and 5 bases from J, with 15 bases between. The CDR3 loop reads CASSLMYVSGTEAFF. Written as DNA, the CDR3 is TGTGCCAGCAGTTTAATGTACGTCAGCGGGACTGAAGCTTTCTTT.

The rearrangement uses TRBV5-5 and TRBJ2-7; D not resolved. This CDR3 has 13 amino acids. V shed 0 bases and J shed 3 bases, with 7 bases lying between them. Germline lookup yields CDR1 SGHKS and CDR2 YYEKEE (reference sequence). The DNA for the CDR3 is TGTGCCAGCAGCTTGGTTCTAGACTACGAGCAGTACTTC. It codes for CASSLVLDYEQYF.

This clone was recorded once. The chain joins TRBV10-3 to TRBJ2-1; a weak D match, TRBD1 (5 bases). Germline CDR1 and CDR2: ENHRY and SYGVKD. The CDR3 has 13 amino acids. Trimming removed 0 bases at V and 8 bases at J, with 8 bases between. CDR3 bases: TGTGCCATCAGTGAGTCCCAGGGCGATGAGCAGTTCTTC. This translates into CAISESQGDEQFF.

Points on this clone: The same CDR3 also results from other DNA sequences found in this sample. The chain is built from TRBV14 and TRBJ2-7; D may be TRBD2 (6 bases). This CDR3 has 13 residues. Germline V gene lookup returns CDR1 SGHDN and CDR2 FVKESK. Between the trimmed V and J ends, which lost 3 bases and 3 bases, there was a span of 9 bases. The DNA of the CDR3 is TGTGCCAGCAGCCAGGGACTCGGCTACGAGCAGTACTTC. Translation gives CASSQGLGYEQYF.

This chain connects TRBV27 to TRBJ2-4, with D possibly matching TRBD1 (5 bases). The V gene lost 6 bases and the J gene lost 7 bases, with 10 bases spanning the gap. This CDR3 region has 12 residues. Germline V CDR1 and CDR2: MNHEY, SMNVEV (reference sequence). The CDR3 sequence is CASSPPGNIQYF. The CDR3 nucleotides are TGTGCCAGCAGCCCCCCAGGGAACATTCAGTACTTC.

The chain links TRBV14 to TRBJ1-5, with D possibly being TRBD1 (6 bases). Germline CDR1 and CDR2: SGHDN and FVKESK. The CDR3 is 12 amino acids. V was clipped by 5 bases and J by 6 bases, with 8 bases between them. Written as DNA, the CDR3 is TGTGCCAGCAGCTCCAGGGGTCAGCCCCAGCATTTT. Translating it yields CASSSRGQPQHF.

V is TRBV7-2 and J is TRBJ2-7; D is possibly TRBD1 (5 bases). Germline V gene data show CDR1 as SGHTA and CDR2 as FQGNSA. This CDR3 is 13 amino acids long. The V gene lost 1 base and the J gene lost 5 bases, with 9 bases spanning the gap. DNA of the CDR3: TGTGCCAGCAGCTTAGTACAGGCCGACGAGCAGTACTTC. Its translation: CASSLVQADEQYF.

Concerning this clone: At the DNA level, this CDR3 is encoded by other sequences in the same sample as well. DNA for the CDR3: TGTGCCAGCAGCTTAGGGAGACTAGCGGGGAGGTACGAGCAGTACTTC. Amino acid sequence: CASSLGRLAGRYEQYF. V usage is TRBV11-2 and J usage is TRBJ2-7; TRBD2 agrees at 11 bases. Germline-derived CDR1 and CDR2 are SGHAT and FQNNGV. The V segment lost 1 base and the J segment 4 bases; nucleotides outside the gene matches: 6. This CDR3 has 16 residues. The full variable domain, completed using reference TRBV11-2 and TRBJ2-7, is EAGVAQSPRYKIIEKRQSVAFWCNPISGHATLYWYQQILGQGPKLLIQFQNNGVVDDSQLPKDRFSAERLKGVDSTLKIQPAKLEDSAVYLCASSLGRLAGRYEQYFGPGTRLTVT.

The genes are TRBV5-6 and TRBJ1-4, with D unclear. From germline, CDR1 is SGHDT and CDR2 YYEEEE. The V end lost 0 bases, the J end lost 16 bases, and 16 bases lay between the germline ends. The CDR3 sequence is 13 residues long. In nucleotides, the CDR3 is TGTGCCAGCAGCTTGGGGCCCCAGCCGGGCGAGTTTTTT. It translates to CASSLGPQPGEFF.

The chain uses TRBV19 and TRBJ2-7; TRBD1 is a possible D gene (5 bases). Germline V gives CDR1 LNHDA, CDR2 SQIVND (reference sequence). The CDR3 has 14 residues. The V end was cut by 5 bases, the J end by 2 bases, with 13 bases between. The chain's CDR3 is CASSQFAGTYEQYF. The CDR3 nucleotides are TGTGCCAGTAGTCAGTTTGCAGGGACCTACGAGCAGTACTTC.

The chain recombines TRBV28 with TRBJ1-5; D remains unclear. Germline loops: CDR1 MDHEN, CDR2 SYDVKM. The CDR3 length is 12 residues. V was shortened by 4 bases and J by 3 bases, with 4 bases between the two germline ends. The DNA for the CDR3 is TGTGCCAGCAGTTCCTACAATCAGCCCCAGCATTTT. Protein sequence: CASSSYNQPQHF.

This clone was detected once. Different DNA sequences within this sample yield the same CDR3. V and J are TRBV27 and TRBJ2-7, with 11 bases identical to TRBD2. Trimming at V came to 5 bases and at J to 3 bases, leaving 6 bases not matched to a gene. CDR1 is MNHEY and CDR2 is SMNVEV in the germline V gene (reference sequence). This CDR3 has 15 residues. The CDR3 reads CASSPGTSGVYEQYF. The CDR3 DNA reads as TGTGCCAGCAGTCCGGGGACTAGCGGAGTCTACGAGCAGTACTTC.

The chain carries TRBV10-3 and TRBJ1-3, with D perhaps TRBD1 (6 bases). In germline, CDR1 is ENHRY, CDR2 SYGVKD. V was cut by 3 bases and J by 0 bases, with 12 bases left in between. This CDR3 is built from 16 residues. Here the CDR3 reads CAISDPTGFSGNTIYF. Here the CDR3 DNA reads TGTGCCATCAGTGACCCGACAGGTTTCTCTGGAAACACCATATATTTT.

The chain uses TRBV6-1 and TRBJ2-7; 9 nucleotides align to TRBD1. CDR3 length: 15 residues. Per germline, CDR1 MNHNS and CDR2 SASEGT. J lost 3 bases, V lost 3 bases, and 6 bases had no gene match. The CDR3: CASSDRDRANYEQYF. CDR3 DNA sequence: TGTGCCAGCAGTGACCGGGACAGGGCCAACTACGAGCAGTACTTC.

The rearrangement links TRBV27 to TRBJ2-7; TRBD2 aligns across 11 bases. After removal of 5 bases from V and 5 bases from J, the junction contained 8 bases not matched to a gene. This CDR3 comprises 15 residues. Germline CDR1 reads MNHEY; CDR2 reads SMNVEV (reference sequence). CDR3 in amino acids: CASSPAGTSGHEQYF. CDR3 DNA: TGTGCCAGCAGTCCGGCCGGGACTAGCGGCCACGAGCAGTACTTC.

The chain links TRBV27 to TRBJ2-7, with TRBD1 identical over 7 bases. The length of the CDR3 is 15 residues. CDR1 MNHEY and CDR2 SMNVEV come from the germline V gene (reference sequence). The J segment lost 5 bases and the V segment lost 4 bases, leaving 11 bases of the junction unmatched. CDR3 sequence (DNA): TGTGCCAGCAGTTGGATCCCTACAGGGGCCCACGAGCAGTACTTC. It translates to CASSWIPTGAHEQYF.

This chain uses TRBV7-9 with TRBJ1-3, with D tentatively TRBD1 (6 bases). The germline V gene has CDR1 SEHNR and CDR2 FQNEAQ (reference sequence). The CDR3 runs 14 residues. Trimming cost V 8 bases and J 4 bases, with 15 bases left between them. CDR3 sequence reads: CASLEAGAGNTIYF. The CDR3, as DNA: TGTGCCAGCCTCGAGGCGGGGGCGGGAAACACCATATATTTT.

This chain connects TRBV7-9 to TRBJ1-2, with D uncertain. V was trimmed by 1 base and J by 4 bases, leaving 10 bases between them. The CDR3 contains 14 residues. CDR1 is SEHNR, CDR2 FQNEAQ, per germline (reference sequence). The CDR3 sequence is CASSLERQIYGYTF. In DNA form, the CDR3 reads TGTGCCAGCAGCTTAGAGCGGCAGATCTATGGCTACACCTTC.

With respect to this clone: A read error is likely, as this CDR3 ends without the conserved phenylalanine or tryptophan. The DNA is omitted, as the CDR3 cannot be located on it reliably, and the CDR3 follows TCRdb's listing. The gene calls are TRBV5-3 and TRBJ2-7; the D call TRBD2 from the table was never checked on the DNA. TRBV5-3 is placed among ORFs of uncertain function. Including both end residues, the CDR3 is 10 amino acids long. The CDR3 loop reads CARSLEGTSD.

CDR3 DNA: TGTGCCAGCAGCCCAGGGGAGGGGAATGAGCAGTTCTTC. Protein product: CASSPGEGNEQFF. This sequence joins TRBV27 and TRBJ2-1; perhaps TRBD2 as D (7 bases). The germline V gene encodes CDR1 MNHEY and CDR2 SMNVEV (reference sequence). The CDR3 spans 13 residues. Trimming took 6 bases from V and 7 from J, leaving 13 bases between them.

On this clone itself: Other nucleotide sequences in the sample specify the same CDR3. The CDR3 loop reads CASSLTGGGYYGYTF. As DNA, the CDR3 is TGTGCCAGCAGTTTAACAGGGGGTGGTTACTATGGCTACACCTTC. The rearrangement links TRBV27 to TRBJ1-2; TRBD1 agrees at 8 bases. The length of the CDR3 is 15 residues. Germline assignment: CDR1 MNHEY and CDR2 SMNVEV (reference sequence). The trim removed 2 bases at V and 3 bases at J, leaving 5 bases unmatched.

This clone has only one observation. The chain recombines TRBV7-9 with TRBJ1-2; D is perhaps TRBD1 (5 bases). The length of the CDR3 is 17 residues. Germline V gene sequence: CDR1 SEHNR, CDR2 FQNEAQ (reference sequence). Trimming cost V 4 bases and J 0 bases, with 18 bases left between them. The CDR3 nucleotides read TGTGCCAGCAGCTACGTGGACGGGCAGGGACCTAACTATGGCTACACCTTC. Translating gives CASSYVDGQGPNYGYTF.